This is a list of T cell receptor beta chains from one sample in a study of control samples from healthy donors and cancer patients. The repertoire was sequenced with immunoSEQ multiplex PCR; TCRdb's copy has only in-frame clones and lacks some. Here the sample spans around 180,000 clones, about 91% being singletons. The sequenced sample consisted of blood. The receptors shown here come from a woman under 40 in good health. Each CDR3 is given with its conserved first and last residue. Each record gives: V gene, clone size, J gene, D gene, CDR3 DNA, CDR3 protein. The D gene is left open where the match is weak. Size is stated for part of the rows, as once, few or many counts, or as a class when the clone is expanded.

v_gene: TRBV6-1; abundance: .; j_gene: TRBJ1-4; d_gene: TRBD1; CDR3nt: TGTGCCAGCAGTGAAGCTCGGGCAGGGGGCTTAGGAACTAATGAAAAACTGTTTTTT; CDR3aa: CASSEARAGGLGTNEKLFF
v_gene: TRBV12-5; abundance: .; j_gene: TRBJ1-2; d_gene: .; CDR3nt: TGTGCTAGTGGTTTCGGGGACGCTTCTAACTATGGCTACACCTTC; CDR3aa: CASGFGDASNYGYTF
v_gene: TRBV20-1; abundance: .; j_gene: TRBJ1-2; d_gene: .; CDR3nt: TGCAGTGTATTCAGGGACCCAGGCTACACCTTC; CDR3aa: CSVFRDPGYTF
v_gene: TRBV3-1/TRBV3-2; abundance: .; j_gene: TRBJ1-2; d_gene: TRBD1; CDR3nt: TGTGCCAGCAGCCGGGACAGGGTACACACCTTC; CDR3aa: CASSRDRVHTF
v_gene: TRBV3-1/TRBV3-2; abundance: .; j_gene: TRBJ2-1; d_gene: .; CDR3nt: TGTGCCAGCAGCCAAGTATCGGGCAAACGGGGGAATGAGCAGTTCTTC; CDR3aa: CASSQVSGKRGNEQFF
v_gene: TRBV9; abundance: .; j_gene: TRBJ2-3; d_gene: .; CDR3nt: TGTGCCAGCAGCCGGGTCGACTCCCCACGGAATACGCAGTATTTT; CDR3aa: CASSRVDSPRNTQYF
v_gene: TRBV9; abundance: .; j_gene: TRBJ2-3; d_gene: TRBD1; CDR3nt: TGTGCCAGCAGTATCCGACAGGGGTCAGATACGCAGTATTTT; CDR3aa: CASSIRQGSDTQYF
v_gene: TRBV5-1; abundance: .; j_gene: TRBJ1-2; d_gene: TRBD1; CDR3nt: TGCGCCAGCAGCTTGGACGTCGGGACAGTCTATGGCTACACCTTC; CDR3aa: CASSLDVGTVYGYTF
v_gene: TRBV6-5; abundance: .; j_gene: TRBJ2-1; d_gene: .; CDR3nt: TGTGCCAGCACCCCAAGAGCTGATGAGCAGTTCTTC; CDR3aa: CASTPRADEQFF
v_gene: TRBV5-1; abundance: .; j_gene: TRBJ1-1; d_gene: .; CDR3nt: TGCGCCAGCAGCTTGGAGGGACAAACGAACACTGAAGCTTTCTTT; CDR3aa: CASSLEGQTNTEAFF
v_gene: TRBV6-5; abundance: many; j_gene: TRBJ1-6; d_gene: .; CDR3nt: TGTGCCAGCAGTCCAACAGGCGGGCGGTCACCCCTCCACTTT; CDR3aa: CASSPTGGRSPLHF
v_gene: TRBV24-1; abundance: .; j_gene: TRBJ2-2; d_gene: .; CDR3nt: TGTGCCACCAGTGGTATTCCGGGGGACCGATACACCGGGGAGCTGTTTTTT; CDR3aa: CATSGIPGDRYTGELFF
v_gene: TRBV2; abundance: .; j_gene: TRBJ1-4; d_gene: .; CDR3nt: TGTGCCAGCGAGCCACAGGGAGTTAATGAAAAACTGTTTTTT; CDR3aa: CASEPQGVNEKLFF
v_gene: TRBV6-5; abundance: .; j_gene: TRBJ2-7; d_gene: .; CDR3nt: TGTGCCAGCAGATCTGGGAATTCGGCCTACGAGCAGTACTTC; CDR3aa: CASRSGNSAYEQYF
v_gene: TRBV5-1; abundance: .; j_gene: TRBJ2-3; d_gene: .; CDR3nt: TGCGCCAGCAGCGTGACTGCAGATACGCAGTATTTT; CDR3aa: CASSVTADTQYF
v_gene: TRBV19; abundance: .; j_gene: TRBJ2-5; d_gene: .; CDR3nt: TGTGCCAGTAGTATTTCGACAGGTCGAAGGGAGACCCAGTACTTC; CDR3aa: CASSISTGRRETQYF
v_gene: TRBV27; abundance: .; j_gene: TRBJ2-5; d_gene: .; CDR3nt: TGTGCCAGCAGTTTCTCGAGAGTCGAGACCCAGTACTTC; CDR3aa: CASSFSRVETQYF
v_gene: TRBV19; abundance: .; j_gene: TRBJ2-1; d_gene: TRBD2; CDR3nt: TGTGCCAGTAGTATAGTCTTTTTGGCGAGCGGGAGCTTCGGGGAGCAGTTCTTC; CDR3aa: CASSIVFLASGSFGEQFF
v_gene: TRBV5-6; abundance: once; j_gene: TRBJ1-2; d_gene: .; CDR3nt: TGTGCCAGCAGCTTAGAGACAGGTTATAACTATGGCTACACCTTC; CDR3aa: CASSLETGYNYGYTF
v_gene: TRBV11-2; abundance: .; j_gene: TRBJ2-3; d_gene: TRBD1; CDR3nt: TGTGCCAGCAGCTCCCGGACAGGATTAGCAGATACGCAGTATTTT; CDR3aa: CASSSRTGLADTQYF
v_gene: TRBV30; abundance: .; j_gene: TRBJ1-1; d_gene: .; CDR3nt: TGTGCCTGGAGTGTGGGTGGGGCGGGCACTGAAGCTTTCTTT; CDR3aa: CAWSVGGAGTEAFF
v_gene: TRBV9; abundance: .; j_gene: TRBJ1-4; d_gene: .; CDR3nt: TGTGCCAGCAGCCCGCCGGGACCGGATAATGAAAAACTGTTTTTT; CDR3aa: CASSPPGPDNEKLFF
v_gene: TRBV19; abundance: .; j_gene: TRBJ2-2; d_gene: .; CDR3nt: TGTGCCAGCTACAGGAGGTCCACCGGGGAGCTGTTTTTT; CDR3aa: CASYRRSTGELFF
v_gene: TRBV19; abundance: .; j_gene: TRBJ1-1; d_gene: TRBD1; CDR3nt: TGTGCCAGTACCCTCGACAGGGTGGCCACTGAAGCTTTCTTT; CDR3aa: CASTLDRVATEAFF
v_gene: TRBV5-5; abundance: once; j_gene: TRBJ1-6; d_gene: .; CDR3nt: TGTGCCAGCTCCTCCCAGACAGGTGGGTCACCCCTCCACTTT; CDR3aa: CASSSQTGGSPLHF